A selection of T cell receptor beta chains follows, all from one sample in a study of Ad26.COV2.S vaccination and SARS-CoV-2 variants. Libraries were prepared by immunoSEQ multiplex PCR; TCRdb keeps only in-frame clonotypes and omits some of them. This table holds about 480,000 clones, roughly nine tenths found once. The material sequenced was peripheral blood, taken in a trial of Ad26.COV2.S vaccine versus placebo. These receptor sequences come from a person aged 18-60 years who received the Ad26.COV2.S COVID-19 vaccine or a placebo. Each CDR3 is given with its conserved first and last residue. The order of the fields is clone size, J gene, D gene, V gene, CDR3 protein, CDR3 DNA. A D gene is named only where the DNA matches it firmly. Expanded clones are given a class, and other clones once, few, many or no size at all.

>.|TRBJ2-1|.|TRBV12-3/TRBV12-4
CASRIRNEQFF
TGTGCCAGCAGAATTCGTAATGAGCAGTTCTTC
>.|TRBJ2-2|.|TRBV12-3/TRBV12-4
CATGRLRGELFF
TGTGCCACCGGCCGGTTAAGGGGGGAGCTGTTTTTT
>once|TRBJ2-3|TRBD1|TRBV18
CASSPGTGSPDTQYF
TGTGCCAGCTCCCCCGGGACAGGGTCACCAGATACGCAGTATTTT
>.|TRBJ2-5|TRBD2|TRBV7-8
CASSLGAGGALGETQYF
TGTGCCAGCAGCTTAGGAGCGGGAGGGGCCCTTGGAGAGACCCAGTACTTC
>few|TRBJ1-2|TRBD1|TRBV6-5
CASSPQGGDYGYTF
TGTGCCAGCAGTCCACAGGGGGGGGACTATGGCTACACCTTC
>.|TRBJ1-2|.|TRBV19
CASTKGIRSENGYTF
TGTGCCAGTACAAAAGGCATACGCTCCGAGAATGGCTACACCTTC
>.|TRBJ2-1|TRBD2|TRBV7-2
CASSLVGLASVF
TGTGCCAGCAGCTTAGTGGGACTAGCTTCGGTCTTC
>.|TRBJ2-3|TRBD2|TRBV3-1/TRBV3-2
CASSSSGDTDTQYF
TGTGCCAGCAGCAGCAGCGGGGACACAGATACGCAGTATTTT
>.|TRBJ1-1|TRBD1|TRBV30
CAWSVQGATEAFF
TGTGCCTGGAGTGTACAGGGGGCCACTGAAGCTTTCTTT
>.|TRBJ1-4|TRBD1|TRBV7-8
CASSLGGQGPNEKLFF
TGTGCCAGCAGCTTAGGGGGACAGGGCCCTAATGAAAAACTGTTTTTT
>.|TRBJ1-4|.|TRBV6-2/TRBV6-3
CASSLSNSNEKLFF
TGTGCCAGCAGTCTCAGCAACTCTAATGAAAAACTGTTTTTT
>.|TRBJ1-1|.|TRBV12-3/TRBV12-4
CASSLAIRVEAFF
TGTGCCAGCAGTTTAGCGATCAGGGTTGAAGCTTTCTTT
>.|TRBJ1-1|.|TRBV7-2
CASSLGPPKTQGEAFF
TGTGCCAGCAGCCTCGGACCACCCAAGACGCAGGGTGAAGCTTTCTTT
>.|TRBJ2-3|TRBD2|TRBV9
CASGQLAASTDTQYF
TGTGCCAGCGGTCAACTAGCGGCCAGCACAGATACGCAGTATTTT
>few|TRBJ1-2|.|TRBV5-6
CASSTSTDRANYGYTF
TGTGCCAGCAGCACCTCGACAGACCGAGCTAACTATGGCTACACCTTC
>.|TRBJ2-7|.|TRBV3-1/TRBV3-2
CASSQESRGFYEQYF
TGTGCCAGCAGCCAAGAATCCAGGGGTTTTTACGAGCAGTACTTC
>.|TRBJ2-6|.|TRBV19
CASSIQGPGANVLTF
TGTGCCAGTAGTATACAGGGCCCCGGGGCCAACGTCCTGACTTTC
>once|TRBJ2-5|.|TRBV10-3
CATNSGAEETQYF
TGTGCCACCAACTCGGGGGCGGAGGAGACCCAGTACTTC
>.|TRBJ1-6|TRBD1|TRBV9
CASSVSGQGSYNSPLHF
TGTGCCAGCAGCGTATCAGGACAGGGATCCTATAATTCACCCCTCCACTTT
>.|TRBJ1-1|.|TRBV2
CASSERGTENAFF
TGTGCCAGCAGTGAGCGCGGGACCGAAAATGCTTTCTTT
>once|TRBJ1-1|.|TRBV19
CASSRGTEAFF
TGTGCCAGTAGTCGAGGGACTGAAGCTTTCTTT
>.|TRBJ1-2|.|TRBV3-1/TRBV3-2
CASSQDGGYGYTF
TGTGCCAGCTCCCAGGACGGAGGATATGGCTACACCTTC